This T cell receptor (beta chain) comes out of a study of CD8+ T cells in alopecia areata. Study-wide points: While tofacitinib was given, many expanded lesional clones persisted in scalp and blood.

Treatment here: oral pan-JAK inhibitor, 5-10 mg twice daily. Obtained from alopecia areata patients were lesional scalp punch biopsies along with peripheral blood. Reverse transcription of extracted RNA yielded cDNA, which provided the sequencing template. The protocol was immunoSEQ multiplex PCR, while the TCRdb copy is restricted to in-frame clones and leaves out a portion. Of approximately 300,000 clones detected, about three fifths appear once; the ten largest clones hold approximately 2%. Germline V gene sequence: CDR1 LNHNV, CDR2 YYDKDF (reference sequence). Trimming cost V 0 bases and J 3 bases, with 8 bases left between them. The CDR3 covers 14 residues. For this clone: Antigen unknown.

V usage is TRBV15 and J usage is TRBJ2-5; D gene unclear. Sequencing was performed on CD4+ T cells sorted from blood, taken at week 24, from a patient treated with tofacitinib. This receptor was identified in a human donor with alopecia areata. The CDR3 here is CATSRDNSEETQYF. The CDR3 bases are TGTGCCACCAGCAGAGATAACTCGGAAGAGACCCAGTACTTC.